This TCR beta chain was identified in a study of cytomegalovirus exposure and HLA in healthy donors. The CDR3 extends over 17 amino acids. Germline trimming cut 5 bases from V and 0 bases from J; bases unmatched to any gene: 7. Germline-derived CDR1 and CDR2 are SGHVS and FNYEAQ. Primers included in the PCR were 60 Vbeta and 13 Jbeta primers. Using immunoSEQ multiplex PCR, the repertoire was profiled, and TCRdb retains in-frame clones only, with some absent. Counted here are about 160,000 clones, roughly four fifths occurring once; the ten biggest clones make up more than 4%. The sequence derives from a man aged 35 to 55 in good health and CMV-seronegative. This sequence joins TRBV7-6 and TRBJ2-1, with 10 bases aligning to TRBD2. Sequenced: PBMCs. The CDR3 DNA reads TGTGCCAGCAGCCGAGCTAGCGGGAGCGGCTCCTACAATGAGCAGTTCTTC. Protein product: CASSRASGSGSYNEQFF.